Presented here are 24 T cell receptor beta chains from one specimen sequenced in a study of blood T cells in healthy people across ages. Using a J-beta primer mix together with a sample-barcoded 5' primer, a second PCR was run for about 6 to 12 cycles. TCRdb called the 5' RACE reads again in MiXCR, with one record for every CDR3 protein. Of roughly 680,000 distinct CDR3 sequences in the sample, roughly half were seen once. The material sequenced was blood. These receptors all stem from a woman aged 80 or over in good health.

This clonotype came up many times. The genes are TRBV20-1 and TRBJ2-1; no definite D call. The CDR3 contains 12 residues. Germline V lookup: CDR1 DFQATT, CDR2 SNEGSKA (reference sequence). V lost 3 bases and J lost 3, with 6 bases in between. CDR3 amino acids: CSASLLYNEQFF. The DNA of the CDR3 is TGCAGTGCTAGCCTACTCTACAATGAGCAGTTCTTC.

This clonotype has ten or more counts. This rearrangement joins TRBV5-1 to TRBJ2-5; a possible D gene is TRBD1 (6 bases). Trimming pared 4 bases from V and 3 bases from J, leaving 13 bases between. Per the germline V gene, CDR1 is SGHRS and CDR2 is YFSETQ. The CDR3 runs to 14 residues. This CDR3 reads CASSVQGVEETQYF. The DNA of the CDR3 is TGCGCCAGCAGCGTACAGGGAGTAGAAGAGACCCAGTACTTC.

The chain's CDR3 is CASSLARVILRDEQFF. Written as DNA, the CDR3 is TGTGCCAGCAGCTTGGCAAGGGTAATCCTCAGGGATGAGCAGTTCTTC. This chain uses TRBV11-2 with TRBJ2-1; D is perhaps TRBD1 (5 bases). The CDR3 contains 16 residues. The germline gives CDR1 SGHAT, CDR2 FQNNGV. Trimming pared 3 bases from V and 8 bases from J, leaving 20 bases between.

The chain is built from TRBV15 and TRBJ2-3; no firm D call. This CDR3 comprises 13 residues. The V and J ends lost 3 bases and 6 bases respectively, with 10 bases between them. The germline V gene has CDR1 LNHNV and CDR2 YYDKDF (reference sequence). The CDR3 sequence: CATSSPRADTQYF. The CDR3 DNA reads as TGTGCCACCAGCAGCCCCAGAGCCGATACGCAGTATTTT.

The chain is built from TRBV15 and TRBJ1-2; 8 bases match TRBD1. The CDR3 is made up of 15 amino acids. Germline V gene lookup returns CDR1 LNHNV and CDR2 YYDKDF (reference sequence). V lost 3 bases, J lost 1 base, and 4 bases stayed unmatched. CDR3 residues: CATSSLTGVNYGYTF. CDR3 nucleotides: TGTGCCACCAGCAGCCTGACAGGGGTTAACTATGGCTACACCTTC.

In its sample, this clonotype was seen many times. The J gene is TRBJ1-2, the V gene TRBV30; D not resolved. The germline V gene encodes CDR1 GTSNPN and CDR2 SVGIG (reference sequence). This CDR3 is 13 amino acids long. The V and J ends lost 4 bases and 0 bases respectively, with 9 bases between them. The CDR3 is CAWTRRTNYGYTF. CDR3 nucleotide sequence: TGTGCCTGGACCCGACGAACTAACTATGGCTACACCTTC.

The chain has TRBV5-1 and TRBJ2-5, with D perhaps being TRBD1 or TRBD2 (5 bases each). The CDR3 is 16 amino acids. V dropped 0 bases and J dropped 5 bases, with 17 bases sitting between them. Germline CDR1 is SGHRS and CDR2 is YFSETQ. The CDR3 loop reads CASSLVSVGKGETQYF. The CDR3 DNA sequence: TGCGCCAGCAGCTTGGTCTCTGTCGGGAAGGGGGAGACCCAGTACTTC.

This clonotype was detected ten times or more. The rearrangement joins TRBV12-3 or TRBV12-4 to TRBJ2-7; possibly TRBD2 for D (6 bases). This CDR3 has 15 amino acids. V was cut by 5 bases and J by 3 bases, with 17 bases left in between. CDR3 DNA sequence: TGTGCCAGCAGTCCCGGTGGTAGCGGAATCTACGAGCAGTACTTC. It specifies CASSPGGSGIYEQYF.

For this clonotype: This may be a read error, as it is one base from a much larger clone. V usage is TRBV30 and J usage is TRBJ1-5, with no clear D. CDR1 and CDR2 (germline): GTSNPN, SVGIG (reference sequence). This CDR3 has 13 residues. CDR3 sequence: CAWSAGGSQSQHF. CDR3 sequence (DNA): TGTGCCTGGAGTGCGGGAGGCAGTCAGTCCCAGCATTTT. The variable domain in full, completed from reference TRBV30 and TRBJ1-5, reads SQTIHQWPATLVQPVGSPLSLECTVEGTSNPNLYWYRQAAGRGLQLLFYSVGIGQISSEVPQNLSASRPQDRQFILSSKKLLLSDSGFYLCAWSAGGSQSQHFGDGTRLSIL.

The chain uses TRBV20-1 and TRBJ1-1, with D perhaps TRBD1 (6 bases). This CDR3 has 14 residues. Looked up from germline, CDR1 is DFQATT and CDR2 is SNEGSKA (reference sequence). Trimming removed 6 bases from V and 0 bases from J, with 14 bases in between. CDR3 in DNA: TGCAGTGCGGAATCCAGGGGAATGAACACTGAAGCTTTCTTT. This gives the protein CSAESRGMNTEAFF.

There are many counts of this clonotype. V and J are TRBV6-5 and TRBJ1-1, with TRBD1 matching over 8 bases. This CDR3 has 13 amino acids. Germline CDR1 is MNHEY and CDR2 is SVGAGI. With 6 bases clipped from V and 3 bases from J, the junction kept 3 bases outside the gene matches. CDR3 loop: CASRGRGHTEAFF. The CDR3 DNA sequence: TGTGCCAGCAGGGGCAGGGGGCACACTGAAGCTTTCTTT.

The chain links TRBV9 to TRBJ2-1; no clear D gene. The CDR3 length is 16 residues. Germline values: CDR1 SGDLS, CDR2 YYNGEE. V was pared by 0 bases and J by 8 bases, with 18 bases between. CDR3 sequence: CASSVDGGVTIHEQFF. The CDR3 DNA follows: TGTGCCAGCAGCGTAGATGGCGGAGTCACAATCCATGAGCAGTTCTTC.

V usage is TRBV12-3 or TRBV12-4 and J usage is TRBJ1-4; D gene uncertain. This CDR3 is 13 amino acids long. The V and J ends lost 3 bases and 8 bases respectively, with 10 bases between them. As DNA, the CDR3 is TGTGCCAGCAGTTTTATGCGGATGGAAAAACTGTTTTTT. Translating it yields CASSFMRMEKLFF.

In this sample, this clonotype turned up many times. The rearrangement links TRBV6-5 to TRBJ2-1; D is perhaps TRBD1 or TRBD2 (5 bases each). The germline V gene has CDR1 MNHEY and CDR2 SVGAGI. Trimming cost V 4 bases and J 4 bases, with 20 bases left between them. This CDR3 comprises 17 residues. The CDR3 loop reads CASSLLPGSEGYNEQFF. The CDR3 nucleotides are TGTGCCAGCAGTTTACTTCCCGGCAGCGAGGGGTACAATGAGCAGTTCTTC.

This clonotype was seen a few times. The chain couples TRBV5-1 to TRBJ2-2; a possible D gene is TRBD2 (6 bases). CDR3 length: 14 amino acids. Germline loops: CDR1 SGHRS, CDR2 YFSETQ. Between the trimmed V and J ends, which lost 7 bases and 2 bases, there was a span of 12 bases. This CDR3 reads CASGADYNTGELFF. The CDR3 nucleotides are TGCGCCAGCGGAGCGGACTACAACACCGGGGAGCTGTTTTTT. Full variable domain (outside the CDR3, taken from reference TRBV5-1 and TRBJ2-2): KAGVTQTPRYLIKTRGQQVTLSCSPISGHRSVSWYQQTPGQGLQFLFEYFSETQRNKGNFPGRFSGRQFSNSRSEMNVSTLELGDSALYLCASGADYNTGELFFGEGSRLTVL.

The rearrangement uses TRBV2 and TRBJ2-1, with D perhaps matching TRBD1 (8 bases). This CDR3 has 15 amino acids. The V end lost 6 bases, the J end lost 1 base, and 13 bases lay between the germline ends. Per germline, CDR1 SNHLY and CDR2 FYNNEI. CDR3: CASRTGGASYNEQFF. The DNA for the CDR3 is TGTGCCAGCAGAACAGGGGGGGCATCCTACAATGAGCAGTTCTTC. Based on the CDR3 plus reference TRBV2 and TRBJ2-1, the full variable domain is EPEVTQTPSHQVTQMGQEVILRCVPISNHLYFYWYRQILGQKVEFLVSFYNNEISEKSEIFDDQFSVERPDGSNFTLKIRSTKLEDSAMYFCASRTGGASYNEQFFGPGTRLTVL.

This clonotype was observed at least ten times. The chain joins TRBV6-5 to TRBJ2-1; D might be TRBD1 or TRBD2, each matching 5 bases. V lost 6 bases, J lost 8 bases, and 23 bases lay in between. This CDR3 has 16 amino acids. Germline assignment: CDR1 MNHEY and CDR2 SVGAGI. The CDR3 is CASSPRDGLILDEQFF. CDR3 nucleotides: TGTGCCAGCAGCCCCAGGGACGGTCTAATACTCGATGAGCAGTTCTTC.

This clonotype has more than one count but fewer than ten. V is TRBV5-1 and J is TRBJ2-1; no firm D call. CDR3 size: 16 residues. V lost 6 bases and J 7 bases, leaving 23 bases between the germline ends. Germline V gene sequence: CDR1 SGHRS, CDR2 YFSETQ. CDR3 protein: CASTPRRGMSGNEQFF. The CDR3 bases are TGCGCCAGCACCCCCCGTCGTGGGATGAGTGGTAATGAGCAGTTCTTC.

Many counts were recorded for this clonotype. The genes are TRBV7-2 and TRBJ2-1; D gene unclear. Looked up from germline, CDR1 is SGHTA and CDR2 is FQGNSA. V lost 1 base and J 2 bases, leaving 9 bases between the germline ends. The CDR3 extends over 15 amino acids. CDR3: CASSLGLDTYNEQFF. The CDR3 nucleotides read TGTGCCAGCAGCTTAGGGCTAGACACCTACAATGAGCAGTTCTTC. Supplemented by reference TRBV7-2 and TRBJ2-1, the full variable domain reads GAGVSQSPSNKVTEKGKDVELRCDPISGHTALYWYRQSLGQGLEFLIYFQGNSAPDKSGLPSDRFSAERTGGSVSTLTIQRTQQEDSAVYLCASSLGLDTYNEQFFGPGTRLTVL.

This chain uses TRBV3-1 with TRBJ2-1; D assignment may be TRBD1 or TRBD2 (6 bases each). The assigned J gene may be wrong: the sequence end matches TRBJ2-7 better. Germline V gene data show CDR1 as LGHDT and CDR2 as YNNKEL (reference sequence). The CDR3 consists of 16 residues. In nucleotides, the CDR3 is TGTGCCAGCAGCCAAGGGGGGGCAGTTTCCTACAATGAGCAGTACTTC. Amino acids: CASSQGGAVSYNEQYF.

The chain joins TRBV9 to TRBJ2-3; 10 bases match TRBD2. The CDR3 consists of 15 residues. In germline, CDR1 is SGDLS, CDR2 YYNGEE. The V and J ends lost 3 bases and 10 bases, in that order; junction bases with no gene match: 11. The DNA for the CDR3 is TGTGCCAGCAGCGAACTAGCGGGGTTGCCTAATTCGCAGTATTTT. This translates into CASSELAGLPNSQYF.

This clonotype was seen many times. The CDR3 loop is CASSITGTRNEQFF. The CDR3 region has the DNA TGTGCCAGCAGCATCACCGGGACACGGAATGAGCAGTTCTTC. V and J are TRBV5-6 and TRBJ2-1, with a possible D match to TRBD1 (6 bases). V lost 4 bases, J lost 7 bases, and 15 bases lay in between. The CDR3 runs 14 residues. The germline CDR1 and CDR2 sequences are SGHDT and YYEEEE. The full variable domain, in which reference TRBV5-6 and TRBJ2-1 provide the parts outside the CDR3, is DAGVTQSPTHLIKTRGQQVTLRCSPKSGHDTVSWYQQALGQGPQFIFQYYEEEERQRGNFPDRFSGHQFPNYSSELNVNALLLGDSALYLCASSITGTRNEQFFGPGTRLTVL.

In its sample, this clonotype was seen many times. CDR3 amino acids: CASSYMESKEQYF. CDR3 DNA sequence: TGTGCCAGCAGTTACATGGAGTCGAAGGAGCAGTACTTC. The rearrangement uses TRBV6-6 and TRBJ2-7; the D is unclear. V was shortened by 2 bases and J by 7 bases, with 12 bases between the two germline ends. CDR3 size: 13 residues. Looked up from germline, CDR1 is MNHNY and CDR2 is SVGAGI (reference sequence).

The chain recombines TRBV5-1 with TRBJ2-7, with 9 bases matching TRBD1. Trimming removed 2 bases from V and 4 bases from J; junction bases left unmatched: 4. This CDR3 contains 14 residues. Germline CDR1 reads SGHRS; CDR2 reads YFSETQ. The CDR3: CASSFPGQGYEQYF. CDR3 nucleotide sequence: TGCGCCAGCAGCTTTCCGGGACAGGGTTACGAGCAGTACTTC.